This T cell receptor (beta chain) was sequenced in a study of blood T cell repertoires in COVID-19. In the study overall: Nucleic acid was either cDNA or gDNA, and it came from T cells, B-cell-depleted T cells, or PBMCs.

The CDR3 totals 14 residues. Looked up from germline, CDR1 is SGHAT and CDR2 is FQNNGV. The germline V and J ends were trimmed by 1 base and 3 bases, with 10 bases remaining between them. It was during active infection that Seattle patients were enrolled and then longitudinally followed. Profiled with immunoSEQ multiplex PCR; TCRdb holds only in-frame clones, not every one. The repertoire holds roughly 330,000 clones, with approximately 88% as singletons. The sample comprised peripheral blood. This chain joins TRBV11-2 and TRBJ2-7; tentatively, D is TRBD1 (6 bases). The sequence derives from a man aged 30 to 39 with COVID-19, enrolled during active disease. The CDR3 DNA is TGTGCCAGCAGCTTAGGGACAGATTTCTACGAGCAGTACTTC. Residues: CASSLGTDFYEQYF.